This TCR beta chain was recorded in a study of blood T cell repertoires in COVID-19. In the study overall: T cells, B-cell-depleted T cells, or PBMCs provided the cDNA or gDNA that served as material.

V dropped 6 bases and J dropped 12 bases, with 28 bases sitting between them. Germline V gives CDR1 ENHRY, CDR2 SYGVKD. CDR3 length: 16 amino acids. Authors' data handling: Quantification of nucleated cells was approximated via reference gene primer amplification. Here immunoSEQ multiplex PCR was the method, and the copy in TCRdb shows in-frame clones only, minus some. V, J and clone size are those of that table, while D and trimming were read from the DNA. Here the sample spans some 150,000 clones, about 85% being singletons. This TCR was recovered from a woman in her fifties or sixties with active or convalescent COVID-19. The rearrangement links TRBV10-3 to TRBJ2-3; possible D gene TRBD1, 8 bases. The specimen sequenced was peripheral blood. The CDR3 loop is CAISWEGTGSRGVQYF. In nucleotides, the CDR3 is TGTGCCATCAGCTGGGAGGGGACAGGATCGAGAGGGGTACAGTATTTT.